A single sample is the source of the 32 T cell receptor beta chains below, sequenced in a study of T cell repertoires in cytomegalovirus infection. TCRdb itself ran the reads through MiXCR, one entry per CDR3 protein. This sample yields a few hundred thousand distinct CDR3 sequences, of which approximately 22% are seen a single time; about 20% belongs to the top ten. Sequenced sample: CD8+ T cells from PBMCs. The receptors shown here come from a human donor in good health (CMV status not recorded). Some clones in this sample may be carry-over from other donors' samples.

This clonotype was counted only a few times. The chain carries TRBV6-6 and TRBJ2-1; 12 positions agree with TRBD2. CDR1 and CDR2 (germline): MNHNY, SVGAGI (reference sequence). The J segment lost 8 bases and the V segment lost 1 base, leaving 12 bases of the junction unmatched. There are 18 residues in the CDR3. CDR3 nucleotides: TGTGCCAGCAGTTACTTGCAACCTAGCGGGGGGGCCGTAGATGAGCAGTTCTTC. It translates to CASSYLQPSGGAVDEQFF.

The chain carries TRBV11-2 and TRBJ2-1; tentatively, D is TRBD1 (6 bases). CDR1 is SGHAT, CDR2 FQNNGV, per germline. The V and J ends lost 5 bases and 12 bases respectively, with 14 bases between them. This CDR3 contains 12 residues. CDR3 in amino acids: CASSPDSFRQFF. CDR3 nucleotides: TGTGCCAGCAGCCCGGACAGCTTCAGGCAGTTCTTC.

This clonotype turned up a few times. This sequence joins TRBV2 and TRBJ2-7; D ambiguous. The CDR3 loop spans 15 amino acids. Germline V lookup: CDR1 SNHLY, CDR2 FYNNEI. Trimming took 1 base from V and 5 from J, leaving 15 bases between them. The CDR3, as DNA: TGTGCCAGCAGTGAAGGGTCGAATCGAGGTAACGAGCAGTACTTC. The encoded protein is CASSEGSNRGNEQYF. The full variable domain, rest sourced from reference TRBV2 and TRBJ2-7, is EPEVTQTPSHQVTQMGQEVILRCVPISNHLYFYWYRQILGQKVEFLVSFYNNEISEKSEIFDDQFSVERPDGSNFTLKIRSTKLEDSAMYFCASSEGSNRGNEQYFGPGTRLTVT.

This rearrangement joins TRBV6-5 to TRBJ1-1; D is unclear. Germline values: CDR1 MNHEY, CDR2 SVGAGI. V was cut by 2 bases and J by 1 base, with 8 bases left in between. This CDR3 region has 14 residues. CDR3 nucleotides: TGTGCCAGCAGTTACGGGCGCGGGAACACTGAAGCTTTCTTT. Protein sequence: CASSYGRGNTEAFF.

This clonotype was seen only a few times. This chain joins TRBV7-9 and TRBJ2-5, with 12 positions matching TRBD2. Germline CDR1 and CDR2: SEHNR and FQNEAQ (reference sequence). The CDR3 covers 15 residues. V dropped 6 bases and J dropped 3; count of bases not matched to a gene: 5. CDR3 protein: CASRRLAGDEETQYF. The CDR3 DNA reads TGTGCCAGCAGAAGACTAGCGGGGGATGAAGAGACCCAGTACTTC.

This clonotype was seen repeatedly, ten times or more. In DNA form, the CDR3 reads TGTGCCAGCAGCTCAGGGTTCCGACCCGGGGAGCTGTTTTTT. Protein sequence: CASSSGFRPGELFF. The rearrangement uses TRBV11-3 and TRBJ2-2, with a weak D call TRBD1 (5 bases). CDR1 and CDR2 from the germline V gene are SGHNT and YENEEA. V shed 4 bases and J shed 6 bases, with 12 bases lying between them. CDR3 length: 14 amino acids. Combining the CDR3 with reference TRBV11-3 and TRBJ2-2 gives the whole variable domain EAGVVQSPRYKIIEKKQPVAFWCNPISGHNTLYWYLQNLGQGPELLIRYENEEAVDDSQLPKDRFSAERLKGVDSTLKIQPAELGDSAVYLCASSSGFRPGELFFGEGSRLTVL.

Only a few counts were recorded for this clonotype. CDR3 bases: TGTGCCAGCAGCCAAATGCAGGTAGCGAACACCGGGGAGCTGTTTTTT. This sequence encodes CASSQMQVANTGELFF. The rearrangement joins TRBV3-1 to TRBJ2-2, with unresolved D. V shed 2 bases and J shed 0 bases, with 10 bases lying between them. CDR1 and CDR2 (germline): LGHDT, YNNKEL (reference sequence). The CDR3 consists of 16 residues.

This clonotype has a count of ten or more. DNA for the CDR3: TGCAGTGCTAGAGAAGCAGGGGGTCATCAGCCCCAGCATTTT. Protein product: CSAREAGGHQPQHF. The chain links TRBV20-1 to TRBJ1-5, with 7 bases identical to TRBD1. V lost 0 bases to trimming and J lost 5 bases; unmatched junction nucleotides: 4. In germline, CDR1 is DFQATT, CDR2 SNEGSKA (reference sequence). The CDR3 extends over 14 amino acids.

The chain joins TRBV5-4 to TRBJ2-7; possibly TRBD2 for D (6 bases). Trimming took off 3 bases at V and 2 bases at J, with 18 bases between the two ends. Germline CDR1 reads SGHNT; CDR2 reads YYREEE (reference sequence). The CDR3 is 16 residues long. The CDR3 loop is CASSSHSGLEAYEQYF. In DNA form, the CDR3 reads TGTGCCAGCAGCTCCCACTCGGGACTGGAGGCCTACGAGCAGTACTTC.

At least ten counts were recorded for this clonotype. The V call is TRBV4-1, the J call TRBJ2-7; 14 bases align to TRBD2. This CDR3 contains 15 residues. Germline V gene sequence: CDR1 MGHRA, CDR2 YSYEKL. V lost 4 bases, J lost 2 bases, and 1 base stayed unmatched. The CDR3 nucleotides are TGCGCCAGCAGCCGGGGACTAGCGGGGGCCTACGAGCAGTACTTC. It encodes CASSRGLAGAYEQYF.

This clonotype was observed many times. The genes are TRBV4-1 and TRBJ1-5; D unclear. The CDR3 extends over 15 amino acids. The V gene lost 1 base and the J gene lost 2 bases, with 9 bases spanning the gap. Germline V gene sequence: CDR1 MGHRA, CDR2 YSYEKL. For the CDR3, the DNA is TGCGCCAGCAGCCAAGTGGGAGGCGGCAATCAGCCCCAGCATTTT. This gives the protein CASSQVGGGNQPQHF.

The table lists this clonotype with many counts. The V call is TRBV7-8, the J call TRBJ2-7; maybe TRBD1 (5 bases). CDR1 SGHVS and CDR2 FQNEAQ come from the germline V gene. With 5 bases removed from V and 1 base from J, the gap between germline ends came to 18 bases. The CDR3 has 16 amino acids. This CDR3 reads CASSPGRAGLSYEQYF. CDR3 bases: TGTGCCAGCAGCCCCGGAAGGGCAGGGCTTTCCTACGAGCAGTACTTC.

The CDR3: CASSTGAYNEKLFF. The CDR3 region has the DNA TGTGCCAGCAGCACGGGGGCTTATAATGAAAAACTGTTTTTT. V gene TRBV7-9 combines with J gene TRBJ1-4; D is possibly TRBD1 (6 bases). From germline, CDR1 is SEHNR and CDR2 FQNEAQ (reference sequence). The CDR3 contains 14 residues. V dropped 5 bases and J dropped 4 bases, with 11 bases sitting between them.

The V and J genes are TRBV20-1 and TRBJ1-1, with D tentatively TRBD1 (5 bases). CDR1 is DFQATT, CDR2 SNEGSKA, per germline (reference sequence). V lost 0 bases and J 11 bases, leaving 13 bases between the germline ends. The CDR3 length is 12 residues. The CDR3, as DNA: TGCAGTGCTAGAGATGGGGGGGGGTCGGCTTTCTTT. Residues: CSARDGGGSAFF.

The rearrangement links TRBV7-6 to TRBJ2-4; the match to TRBD2 covers 13 bases. CDR1 is SGHVS and CDR2 is FNYEAQ in the germline V gene. CDR3 size: 18 residues. The V and J ends lost 1 base and 0 bases, in that order; junction bases with no gene match: 3. The CDR3 DNA reads TGTGCCAGCAGCTTAGGGACTAGCGGGGGAGTAGCCAAAAACATTCAGTACTTC. It translates to CASSLGTSGGVAKNIQYF.

The rearrangement joins TRBV28 to TRBJ2-3; 10 nucleotides agree with TRBD2. The CDR3 length is 18 residues. Germline V gene lookup returns CDR1 MDHEN and CDR2 SYDVKM. V gave up 4 bases and J gave up 6 bases; unmatched junction bases: 16. DNA of the CDR3: TGTGCCAGCAGTTATTCCCCAGGAGCGGGGGGGCGATCGGATACGCAGTATTTT. Residues: CASSYSPGAGGRSDTQYF.

This clonotype was counted only a few times. The rearrangement uses TRBV20-1 and TRBJ1-3; D might be TRBD1 (5 bases). V lost 1 base and J 0 bases, leaving 13 bases between the germline ends. Germline V gene data show CDR1 as DFQATT and CDR2 as SNEGSKA (reference sequence). CDR3 length equals 16 residues. The chain's CDR3 is CSARGPGRVSGNTIYF. The CDR3 DNA reads TGCAGTGCTAGAGGTCCGGGACGCGTCTCTGGAAACACCATATATTTT.

The chain has TRBV28 and TRBJ1-1; 7 bases agree with TRBD1. The J segment lost 0 bases and the V segment lost 10 bases, leaving 8 bases of the junction unmatched. Germline values: CDR1 MDHEN, CDR2 SYDVKM. CDR3 length: 14 residues. The CDR3 spells CATRGTVLNTEAFF. DNA for the CDR3: TGTGCCACCAGGGGGACAGTTCTGAACACTGAAGCTTTCTTT.

This clonotype was picked up a small number of times. The chain couples TRBV28 to TRBJ1-5; unclear D gene. Germline values: CDR1 MDHEN, CDR2 SYDVKM. The CDR3 is made up of 15 amino acids. The V end was cut by 6 bases, the J end by 5 bases, with 17 bases between. DNA of the CDR3: TGTGCCAGCAGAACAGAGAAACGAAAATATCAGCCCCAGCATTTT. As protein: CASRTEKRKYQPQHF.

The rearrangement links TRBV6-5 to TRBJ2-5, with TRBD2 matching over 10 bases. CDR3 length equals 14 residues. V trimming: 0 bases; J trimming: 5 bases; junction bases outside the gene matches: 0. The germline CDR1 and CDR2 sequences are MNHEY and SVGAGI. The chain's CDR3 is CASSYSSGGETQYF. CDR3 in DNA: TGTGCCAGCAGTTACTCTAGCGGGGGGGAGACCCAGTACTTC.

This clonotype has only one observation. The chain recombines TRBV11-1 with TRBJ2-4; weak D call: TRBD1 (5 bases). The V gene lost 0 bases and the J gene lost 8 bases, with 17 bases spanning the gap. Germline V gene sequence: CDR1 SGHAT, CDR2 FQDESV (reference sequence). The CDR3 consists of 16 residues. This chain's CDR3 is CASSLAQDSPKDIQYF. Here the CDR3 DNA reads TGTGCCAGCAGCTTAGCGCAAGACAGCCCTAAAGACATTCAGTACTTC.

The V gene is TRBV6-4, the J gene TRBJ1-2; the D gene is possibly TRBD1 (6 bases). The germline V gene encodes CDR1 MRHNA and CDR2 SNTAGT. This CDR3 spans 15 amino acids. V lost 5 bases and J lost 2, with 15 bases in between. In nucleotides, the CDR3 is TGTGCCAGCAGTCCGGACAGACTCCTGAACTATGGCTACACCTTC. Protein sequence: CASSPDRLLNYGYTF.

The chain couples TRBV7-3 to TRBJ2-1; 9 nucleotides match TRBD2. The CDR3 extends over 16 amino acids. J lost 6 bases, V lost 1 base, and 7 bases had no gene match. Germline V gene lookup returns CDR1 SGHTA and CDR2 FQGTGA. The CDR3 nucleotides read TGTGCCAGCAGCTTAATGGGGCTAGCGGGGAGCAATGAGCAGTTCTTC. This translates into CASSLMGLAGSNEQFF.

This clonotype was counted ten times or more. The chain employs TRBV4-1 and TRBJ2-1; D call uncertain. Trimming took 1 base from V and 8 from J, leaving 6 bases between them. Germline values: CDR1 MGHRA, CDR2 YSYEKL. CDR3 size: 12 residues. DNA of the CDR3: TGCGCCAGCAGCCAAGGGTACGATGAGCAGTTCTTC. Amino acid sequence: CASSQGYDEQFF.

The chain employs TRBV11-2 and TRBJ2-3; the match to TRBD2 covers 13 bases. The CDR3 runs 16 residues. The trim removed 6 bases at V and 2 bases at J, leaving 5 bases unmatched. The germline gives CDR1 SGHAT, CDR2 FQNNGV. The CDR3 spells CASREGTSGTTDTQYF. CDR3 in DNA: TGTGCCAGCAGAGAAGGGACTAGCGGGACCACAGATACGCAGTATTTT.

Only a few counts were recorded for this clonotype. V usage is TRBV2 and J usage is TRBJ1-1, with D perhaps TRBD1 (6 bases). The CDR3 spans 13 residues. The germline CDR1 and CDR2 sequences are SNHLY and FYNNEI. With 1 base removed from V and 5 bases from J, the gap between germline ends came to 8 bases. The CDR3 coding sequence is TGTGCCAGCAGTGAAGGGGGGCAAACTGAAGCTTTCTTT. Protein: CASSEGGQTEAFF. Complete variable domain (other parts from reference TRBV2 and TRBJ1-1): EPEVTQTPSHQVTQMGQEVILRCVPISNHLYFYWYRQILGQKVEFLVSFYNNEISEKSEIFDDQFSVERPDGSNFTLKIRSTKLEDSAMYFCASSEGGQTEAFFGQGTRLTVV.

By frequency in the sample, this clonotype is medium-sized. This chain joins TRBV28 and TRBJ2-5; no firm D call. The CDR3 consists of 9 residues. Trimming removed 8 bases from V and 5 bases from J, with 3 bases in between. Germline V gene lookup returns CDR1 MDHEN and CDR2 SYDVKM. The CDR3 sequence is CASGETQYF. CDR3 DNA sequence: TGTGCCAGCGGGGAGACCCAGTACTTC.

In this sample, this clonotype turned up once. The chain joins TRBV6-6 to TRBJ2-1; 7 bases map to TRBD1. V shed 5 bases, J shed 4 bases, and the junction held 5 bases outside the gene matches. Germline assignment: CDR1 MNHNY and CDR2 SVGAGI (reference sequence). The CDR3 consists of 14 residues. In DNA, the CDR3 is TGTGCCAGCAGTCGGGACAGCGTGTACAATGAGCAGTTCTTC. Translating gives CASSRDSVYNEQFF.

The V call is TRBV29-1, the J call TRBJ2-7; 7 nucleotides line up with TRBD2. The CDR3 loop spans 11 amino acids. Trimming removed 6 bases from V and 6 bases from J; junction bases left unmatched: 5. CDR1 is SQVTM and CDR2 is ANQGSEA in the germline V gene. For the CDR3, the DNA is TGCAGCGTGGGGAGGGAGGGCGAGCAGTACTTC. It translates to CSVGREGEQYF.

This clonotype was seen more than once but under ten times. The chain uses TRBV7-8 and TRBJ2-5; D may be TRBD1 (6 bases). Germline-derived CDR1 and CDR2 are SGHVS and FQNEAQ. The V gene lost 0 bases and the J gene lost 3 bases, with 20 bases spanning the gap. CDR3 length: 18 amino acids. The CDR3 bases are TGTGCCAGCAGCTTAGCGGCGGGTGAGGGACACGGAAAAGAGACCCAGTACTTC. This gives the protein CASSLAAGEGHGKETQYF.

V gene TRBV29-1 combines with J gene TRBJ2-5; D gene unclear. V was trimmed by 2 bases and J by 0 bases, leaving 7 bases between them. This CDR3 region has 13 residues. Per the germline V gene, CDR1 is SQVTM and CDR2 is ANQGSEA. CDR3 loop: CSVEYQNQETQYF. Written as DNA, the CDR3 is TGCAGCGTTGAATACCAAAACCAAGAGACCCAGTACTTC.

This clonotype has at least ten counts. The genes are TRBV7-3 and TRBJ2-3, with D possibly matching TRBD1 (6 bases). This CDR3 has 15 amino acids. The V end lost 0 bases, the J end lost 5 bases, and 12 bases lay between the germline ends. CDR1 and CDR2 (germline): SGHTA, FQGTGA. CDR3 residues: CASSLTGTPGDTQYF. CDR3 bases: TGTGCCAGCAGCTTAACCGGGACACCGGGAGATACGCAGTATTTT.